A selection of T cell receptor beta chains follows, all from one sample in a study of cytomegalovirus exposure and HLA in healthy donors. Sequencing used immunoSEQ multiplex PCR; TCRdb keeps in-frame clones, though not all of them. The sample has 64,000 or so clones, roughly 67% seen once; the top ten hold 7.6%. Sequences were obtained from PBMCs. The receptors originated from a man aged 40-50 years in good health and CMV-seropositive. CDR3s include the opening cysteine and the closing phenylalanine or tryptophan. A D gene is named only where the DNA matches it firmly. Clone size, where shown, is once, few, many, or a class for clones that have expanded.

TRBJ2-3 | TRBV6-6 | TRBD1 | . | CATMTGQGTDTQYF | TGTGCCACCATGACGGGACAGGGGACAGATACGCAGTATTTT
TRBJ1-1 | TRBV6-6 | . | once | CASSYPENTEAFF | TGTGCCAGCAGTTACCCAGAGAACACTGAAGCTTTCTTT
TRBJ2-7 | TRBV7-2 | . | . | CASSLRRNYEQYF | TGTGCCAGCAGCTTAAGGAGAAACTACGAGCAGTACTTC
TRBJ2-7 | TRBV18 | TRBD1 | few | CASSTRTGNTYEQYF | TGTGCCAGCTCAACACGGACAGGGAATACCTACGAGCAGTACTTC
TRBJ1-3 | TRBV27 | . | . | CASSSSTAGNTIYF | TGTGCCAGCAGTTCCTCGACAGCTGGAAACACCATATATTTT
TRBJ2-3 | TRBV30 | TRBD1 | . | CAWSRTGGSADTQYF | TGTGCCTGGAGTCGAACAGGGGGCAGCGCAGATACGCAGTATTTT
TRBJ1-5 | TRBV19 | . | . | CASTAGGGYAQPQHF | TGTGCCAGTACCGCGGGGGGCGGCTATGCTCAGCCCCAGCATTTT
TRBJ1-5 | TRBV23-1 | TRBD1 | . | CASSPRGDQPQHF | TGCGCCAGCAGCCCCAGGGGGGATCAGCCCCAGCATTTT
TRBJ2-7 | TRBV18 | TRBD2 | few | CASSPTGGGYEQYF | TGTGCCAGCTCACCCACAGGCGGGGGCTACGAGCAGTACTTC
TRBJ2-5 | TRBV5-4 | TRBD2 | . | CASSLGAGGGETQYF | TGTGCCAGCAGCTTGGGAGCGGGAGGTGGAGAGACCCAGTACTTC
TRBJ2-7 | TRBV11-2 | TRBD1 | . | CASSPSRGTSGEQYF | TGTGCCAGCAGCCCTAGCAGGGGGACCTCGGGCGAGCAGTACTTC
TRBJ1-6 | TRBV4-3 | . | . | CASSQGRGSNNSPLHF | TGCGCCAGCAGCCAAGGGAGGGGTTCAAATAATTCACCCCTCCACTTT
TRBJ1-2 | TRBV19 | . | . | CASSINRQNYGYTF | TGTGCCAGTAGTATTAATAGACAGAACTATGGCTACACCTTC
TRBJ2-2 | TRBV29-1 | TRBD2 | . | CSVKLAGGAGELFF | TGCAGCGTTAAACTAGCGGGGGGCGCCGGGGAGCTGTTTTTT
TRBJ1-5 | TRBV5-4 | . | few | CASSVGGQPQHF | TGTGCCAGCAGCGTCGGGGGGCAGCCCCAGCATTTT
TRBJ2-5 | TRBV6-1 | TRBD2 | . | CASSERLAGAQGETQYF | TGTGCCAGCAGTGAAAGACTAGCGGGGGCTCAGGGGGAGACCCAGTACTTC
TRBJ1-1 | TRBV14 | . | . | CASSQQGVEAFF | TGTGCCAGCAGCCAACAAGGAGTTGAAGCTTTCTTT
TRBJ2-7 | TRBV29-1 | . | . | CSVGVLKRQYYEQYF | TGCAGCGTTGGCGTTTTGAAAAGACAGTATTACGAGCAGTACTTC
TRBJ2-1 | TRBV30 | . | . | CAWSVRDNEQFF | TGTGCCTGGAGTGTACGGGATAATGAGCAGTTCTTC
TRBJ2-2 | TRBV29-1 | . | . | CSVRGGKGDTGELFF | TGCAGCGTGAGGGGCGGGAAAGGTGACACCGGGGAGCTGTTTTTT
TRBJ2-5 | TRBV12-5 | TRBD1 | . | CASGLGTGGSETQYF | TGTGCTAGTGGTTTGGGGACAGGGGGCTCCGAGACCCAGTACTTC
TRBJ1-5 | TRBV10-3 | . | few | CAISDGTRNQPQHF | TGTGCCATCAGTGATGGGACACGTAATCAGCCCCAGCATTTT
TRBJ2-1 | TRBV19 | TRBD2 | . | CASQGLAEGKSYNEQFF | TGTGCCAGCCAGGGACTAGCGGAGGGGAAATCCTACAATGAGCAGTTCTTC
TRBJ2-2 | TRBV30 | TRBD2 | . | CAWSVGGGPTGELFF | TGTGCCTGGAGTGTAGGCGGGGGGCCCACCGGGGAGCTGTTTTTT
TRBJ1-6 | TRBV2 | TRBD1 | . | CASTTDRASYNSPLHF | TGTGCCAGCACCACGGACAGGGCCTCCTATAATTCACCCCTCCACTTT
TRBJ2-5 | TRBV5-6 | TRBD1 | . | CASSLRQGPTYQETQYF | TGTGCCAGCAGCCTGCGACAGGGGCCGACGTACCAAGAGACCCAGTACTTC
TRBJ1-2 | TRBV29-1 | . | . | CSVVPPDYVYGYTF | TGCAGCGTTGTCCCACCGGACTACGTCTATGGCTACACCTTC
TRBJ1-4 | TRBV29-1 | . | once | CSAGFDTNEKLFF | TGCAGCGCAGGCTTTGACACTAATGAAAAACTGTTTTTT
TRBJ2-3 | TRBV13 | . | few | CASSSGKRTDTQYF | TGTGCCAGCAGCTCCGGGAAACGCACAGATACGCAGTATTTT
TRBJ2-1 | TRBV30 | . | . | CAWTGGPHNEQFF | TGTGCCTGGACCGGGGGACCCCACAATGAGCAGTTCTTC
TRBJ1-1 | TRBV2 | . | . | CASSGDRNTEAFF | TGTGCCAGCAGTGGAGACAGGAACACTGAAGCTTTCTTT
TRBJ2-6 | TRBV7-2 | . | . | CASSLNKGIFYSGANVLTF | TGTGCCAGCAGCTTAAATAAGGGGATCTTTTACTCTGGGGCCAACGTCCTGACTTTC
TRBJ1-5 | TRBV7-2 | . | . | CASSLDRDSGQPQHF | TGTGCCAGCAGCTTAGACCGGGACTCCGGACAGCCCCAGCATTTT
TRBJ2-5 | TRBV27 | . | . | CASTEGQETQYF | TGTGCCAGCACCGAGGGCCAAGAGACCCAGTACTTC
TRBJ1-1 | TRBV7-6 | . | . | CASSPGQMNTEAFF | TGTGCCAGCAGCCCTGGACAGATGAACACTGAAGCTTTCTTT
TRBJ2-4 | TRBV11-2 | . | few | CASSSRLAKNIQYF | TGTGCCAGCAGCTCCAGGTTAGCCAAAAACATTCAGTACTTC
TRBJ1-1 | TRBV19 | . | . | CASSDPGRLNTEAFF | TGTGCCAGTAGTGACCCAGGGCGGTTGAACACTGAAGCTTTCTTT
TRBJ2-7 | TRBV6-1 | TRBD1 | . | CASSEAGDRNEQYF | TGTGCCAGCAGTGAAGCGGGGGACAGGAACGAGCAGTACTTC
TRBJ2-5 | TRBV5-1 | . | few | CASKGLTGVETQYF | TGCGCCAGCAAGGGACTCACGGGGGTAGAGACCCAGTACTTC
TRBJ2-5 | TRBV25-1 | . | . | CASSELVQETQYF | TGTGCCAGCAGTGAATTAGTACAAGAGACCCAGTACTTC